The 11 T cell receptor beta chains below come from one sample, sequenced in a study of blood T cell repertoires in COVID-19. Profiled with immunoSEQ multiplex PCR; TCRdb holds only in-frame clones, not every one. Of around 100,000 clones in the sample, 80% were seen once. The sample taken for sequencing was peripheral blood. All receptors come from a man aged 65-85 years with active or convalescent COVID-19.

This clone was observed a single time. The rearrangement uses TRBV24-1 and TRBJ2-1; 9 positions agree with TRBD1. Germline trimming cut 4 bases from V and 2 bases from J; bases unmatched to any gene: 5. The V gene's germline CDR1 is KGHDR and CDR2 SFDVKD. The CDR3 sequence is 16 residues long. In nucleotides, the CDR3 is TGTGCCACCAGTGACCTGACAGGGGGTGCCTACAATGAGCAGTTCTTC. It is translated as CATSDLTGGAYNEQFF.

This clone was recorded only once. V and J are TRBV18 and TRBJ2-1; 8 bases fit TRBD1. Trimming cost V 0 bases and J 8 bases; bases outside gene matches: 6. This CDR3 region has 15 residues. From germline, CDR1 is KGHSH and CDR2 LQKENI. The CDR3 loop reads CASSPPNRGSHEQFF. The CDR3 DNA follows: TGTGCCAGCTCACCACCGAACAGGGGGTCCCATGAGCAGTTCTTC.

The CDR3 loop reads CASSPVLGRAGGKSGELFF. The CDR3 bases are TGTGCCAGCTCACCGGTCCTCGGTCGCGCGGGAGGGAAGTCCGGGGAGCTGTTTTTT. The rearrangement links TRBV18 to TRBJ2-2, with 9 bases lining up with TRBD2. J lost 6 bases, V lost 3 bases, and 17 bases had no gene match. This CDR3 spans 19 amino acids. CDR1 and CDR2 from the germline V gene are KGHSH and LQKENI.

The CDR3 here is CASSLRGVTEAFF. The CDR3 DNA is TGCGCCAGCAGCTTGAGGGGTGTCACTGAAGCTTTCTTT. The V call is TRBV5-1, the J call TRBJ1-1; tentative D call: TRBD1 (5 bases). This CDR3 is 13 amino acids long. Germline lookup yields CDR1 SGHRS and CDR2 YFSETQ. Trimming removed 1 base from V and 4 bases from J, with 8 bases in between.

The rearrangement links TRBV13 to TRBJ2-7; D might be TRBD1 (5 bases). CDR3 length: 14 amino acids. V was pared by 5 bases and J by 3 bases, with 14 bases between. CDR1 is PRHDT, CDR2 FYEKMQ, per germline (reference sequence). CDR3 region: CASSGVDSHYEQYF. Written as DNA, the CDR3 is TGTGCCAGCAGCGGAGTAGACAGTCACTACGAGCAGTACTTC. Full variable domain (remainder filled in from reference TRBV13 and TRBJ2-7): AAGVIQSPRHLIKEKRETATLKCYPIPRHDTVYWYQQGPGQDPQFLISFYEKMQSDKGSIPDRFSAQQFSDYHSELNMSSLELGDSALYFCASSGVDSHYEQYFGPGTRLTVT.

The chain employs TRBV27 and TRBJ1-1; 8 bases match TRBD1. With 6 bases clipped from V and 5 bases from J, the junction kept 8 bases outside the gene matches. Germline CDR1 and CDR2: MNHEY and SMNVEV (reference sequence). The CDR3 loop spans 14 amino acids. CDR3 protein: CASSPGQGGTEAFF. CDR3 DNA: TGTGCCAGCAGCCCCGGACAGGGAGGGACTGAAGCTTTCTTT.

The chain is built from TRBV4-3 and TRBJ1-2, with no clear D. Germline values: CDR1 LGHNA, CDR2 YSLEER. The CDR3 consists of 13 residues. Trimming stripped 1 base from V and 4 bases from J, with 7 bases between. CDR3 amino acids: CASSQVAGYGYTF. CDR3 coding DNA: TGCGCCAGCAGCCAAGTCGCAGGCTATGGCTACACCTTC.

This chain joins TRBV5-1 and TRBJ2-1; 9 bases match TRBD1. The V segment lost 4 bases and the J segment 5 bases; nucleotides outside the gene matches: 7. The CDR3 length is 15 residues. Germline values: CDR1 SGHRS, CDR2 YFSETQ. The CDR3 nucleotides are TGCGCCAGCAGCGTACAGGGGGCTAGAAACAATGAGCAGTTCTTC. Translation: CASSVQGARNNEQFF.

The chain uses TRBV7-2 and TRBJ2-1, with 7 positions matching TRBD2. Germline CDR1 reads SGHTA; CDR2 reads FQGNSA. With V trimmed by 0 bases and J by 4 bases, 0 bases remained unmatched. This CDR3 spans 14 amino acids. CDR3 region: CASSLASGYNEQFF. DNA of the CDR3: TGTGCCAGCAGCTTAGCTAGCGGGTACAATGAGCAGTTCTTC.

The chain carries TRBV6-1 and TRBJ2-1; D is ambiguous. The CDR3 is made up of 11 amino acids. The V end was cut by 1 base, the J end by 14 bases, with 9 bases between. Germline CDR1 MNHNS, CDR2 SASEGT. The CDR3 region is CASSEVGQEFF. The CDR3 DNA is TGTGCCAGCAGTGAAGTTGGGCAGGAGTTCTTC.

The rearrangement links TRBV6-2 or TRBV6-3 to TRBJ2-7; the D gene is possibly TRBD1 (6 bases). Germline V CDR1 and CDR2: MNHEY, SVGEGT. V dropped 6 bases and J dropped 6 bases, with 15 bases sitting between them. This CDR3 has 13 amino acids. CDR3 DNA sequence: TGTGCCAGCAGCCAATTTACAGGGAGCGAGCAGTACTTC. It specifies CASSQFTGSEQYF.